The clone carrying this T cell receptor beta chain was counted once. This entry is derived from a study of CD8 T cells in Susac syndrome. Looking at the study overall: The sequenced Susac syndrome patients comprised six with active disease and about eight in remission.

Reverse transcription of roughly 0.5 to 1 ug RNA used random hexamers. By means of immunoSEQ multiplex PCR, TCR beta CDR3 spanning 54 Vbeta and 13 Jbeta underwent amplification. Via MiXCR, TCRdb re-called the immunoSEQ multiplex PCR reads, giving one row per CDR3 protein. This sample has some 150,000 distinct CDR3 sequences, with 95% found just once. The sequence derives from a human donor with Susac syndrome. The sample consisted of CD4+ T cells from PBMCs.

The CDR3 coding sequence is TGTGCCAGCAGCCAAAGAGCGGGATACGGTGAAAAACTGTTTTTT. Its translation: CASSQRAGYGEKLFF. The chain couples TRBV11-2 to TRBJ1-4; D call uncertain. The V gene's germline CDR1 is SGHAT and CDR2 FQNNGV. The germline V and J ends were trimmed by 5 bases and 7 bases, with 17 bases remaining between them. CDR3 length: 15 residues.